This TCR beta chain was recovered during a study of blood T cell repertoires in COVID-19. Study at large: The United States, Italy and Spain supplied acute and convalescent COVID-19 samples. T cells, B-cell-depleted T cells, or PBMCs supplied cDNA or gDNA.

As processed by the authors: Reference gene primer amplification in the assay estimated nucleated cell counts. Clones were read by immunoSEQ multiplex PCR, and TCRdb kept only the in-frame ones, dropping some. The D gene and trimming were derived from the DNA, and the V and J assignments and clone size from that table. The sample has about 59,000 clones; around 80% are singletons. The CDR3 is 12 residues long. CDR1 is GTSNPN, CDR2 SVGIG, per germline (reference sequence). V shed 4 bases and J shed 1 base, with 7 bases lying between them. Sequenced sample: peripheral blood. The V and J genes are TRBV30 and TRBJ1-1; a possible D gene is TRBD1 (5 bases). The sequence came from a human donor in a cohort sampled during active COVID-19. CDR3: CAWIDRNTEAFF. As DNA, the CDR3 is TGTGCCTGGATTGACAGGAACACTGAAGCTTTCTTT. Supplemented by reference TRBV30 and TRBJ1-1, the full variable domain reads SQTIHQWPATLVQPVGSPLSLECTVEGTSNPNLYWYRQAAGRGLQLLFYSVGIGQISSEVPQNLSASRPQDRQFILSSKKLLLSDSGFYLCAWIDRNTEAFFGQGTRLTVV.